The 8 T cell receptor beta chains below all came from one sample that was sequenced in a study of shared clonotypes between healthy human individuals. Using immunoSEQ multiplex PCR, the repertoire was profiled, and TCRdb retains in-frame clones only, with some absent. The table shows around 700,000 clones, with about 90% occurring only once. CD45RO-negative, CCR7-positively selected cells formed the naive CD8 fraction, excluding terminally differentiated effector memory CD45RA+ cells. Sequenced: naive CD8+ T cells sorted from blood. These receptors originate from a young man in good health.

This clone was seen just once. J is TRBJ2-1 and V is TRBV2, with 16 bases lining up with TRBD2. Germline CDR1 is SNHLY and CDR2 is FYNNEI. V lost 5 bases, J lost 0 bases, and 7 bases stayed unmatched. The CDR3 contains 19 residues. CDR3 sequence reads: CASSYVGTSGRDSYNEQFF. For the CDR3, the DNA is TGTGCCAGCAGTTACGTGGGGACTAGCGGGAGGGACTCCTACAATGAGCAGTTCTTC.

This chain joins TRBV28 and TRBJ2-7; tentatively, D is TRBD2 (6 bases). The V end lost 6 bases, the J end lost 5 bases, and 17 bases lay between the germline ends. The CDR3 consists of 14 residues. The germline CDR1 and CDR2 sequences are MDHEN and SYDVKM. The CDR3 sequence: CASRPTSTVHEQYF. CDR3 coding DNA: TGTGCCAGCAGGCCCACTAGCACAGTCCACGAGCAGTACTTC.

J is TRBJ2-7 and V is TRBV19, with 7 bases lining up with TRBD1. The CDR3 covers 13 residues. Germline CDR1 is LNHDA and CDR2 is SQIVND (reference sequence). The trim removed 7 bases at V and 3 bases at J, leaving 6 bases unmatched. The chain's CDR3 is CASMTPGGYEQYF. The CDR3 DNA is TGTGCCAGTATGACCCCAGGGGGCTACGAGCAGTACTTC. The variable domain in full, completed from reference TRBV19 and TRBJ2-7, reads DGGITQSPKYLFRKEGQNVTLSCEQNLNHDAMYWYRQDPGQGLRLIYYSQIVNDFQKGDIAEGYSVSREKKESFPLTVTSAQKNPTAFYLCASMTPGGYEQYFGPGTRLTVT.

The V call is TRBV18, the J call TRBJ2-3; D is unresolved. Trimming left V 1 base short and J 0 bases short, with 11 bases between. The CDR3 covers 16 residues. Germline CDR1 reads KGHSH; CDR2 reads LQKENI. The CDR3 loop reads CASSPRLGSSTDTQYF. The CDR3 DNA reads TGTGCCAGCTCACCACGGCTCGGATCTAGCACAGATACGCAGTATTTT.

This chain links TRBV27 with TRBJ1-4; TRBD1 is a possible D gene (6 bases). V lost 6 bases, J lost 7 bases, and 24 bases lay in between. This CDR3 has 17 amino acids. Germline loops: CDR1 MNHEY, CDR2 SMNVEV (reference sequence). The CDR3 nucleotides read TGTGCCAGCAGACCACTGCGGGGTGGGGGGCGTTTTGAAAAACTGTTTTTT. It is translated as CASRPLRGGGRFEKLFF.

The CDR3 DNA follows: TGTGCCAGCAGCTACAGCCCGACACGGGGCAGCTCCTACGAGCAGTACTTC. It yields the protein CASSYSPTRGSSYEQYF. The chain joins TRBV7-9 to TRBJ2-7, with D possibly called TRBD1 or TRBD2 (5 bases each). Deletions cut 4 bases from V and 0 bases from J, with 19 bases between. The germline gives CDR1 SEHNR, CDR2 FQNEAQ (reference sequence). CDR3 length: 17 amino acids.

The V and J genes are TRBV7-9 and TRBJ2-1, with 8 bases aligning to TRBD1. Germline CDR1 reads SEHNR; CDR2 reads FQNEAQ (reference sequence). After removal of 4 bases from V and 0 bases from J, the junction contained 5 bases not matched to a gene. The CDR3 covers 16 residues. DNA for the CDR3: TGTGCCAGCAGCTACCCCAGGGGGCTCTCCTACAATGAGCAGTTCTTC. This translates into CASSYPRGLSYNEQFF.

The rearrangement links TRBV23-1 to TRBJ2-5; D uncertain. TRBV23-1 is reported as an ORF; its role is uncertain. This CDR3 spans 14 amino acids. Trimming took 2 bases from V and 4 from J, leaving 11 bases between them. The CDR3 loop is CASSQRVAPETQYF. CDR3 nucleotides: TGCGCCAGCAGTCAACGGGTCGCCCCAGAGACCCAGTACTTC.